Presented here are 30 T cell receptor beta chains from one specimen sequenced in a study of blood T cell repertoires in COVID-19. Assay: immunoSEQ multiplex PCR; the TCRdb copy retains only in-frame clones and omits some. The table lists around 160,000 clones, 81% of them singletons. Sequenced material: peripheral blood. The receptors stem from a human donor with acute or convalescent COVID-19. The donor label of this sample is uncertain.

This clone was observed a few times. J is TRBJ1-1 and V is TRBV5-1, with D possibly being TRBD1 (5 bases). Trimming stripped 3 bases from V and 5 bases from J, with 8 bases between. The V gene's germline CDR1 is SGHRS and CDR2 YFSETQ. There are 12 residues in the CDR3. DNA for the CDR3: TGCGCCAGCAGCTATGGGGGGACTGAAGCTTTCTTT. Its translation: CASSYGGTEAFF.

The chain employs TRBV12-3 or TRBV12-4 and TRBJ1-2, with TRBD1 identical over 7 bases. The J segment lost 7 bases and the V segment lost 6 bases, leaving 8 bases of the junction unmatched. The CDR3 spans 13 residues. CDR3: CASRGGGGGGYTF. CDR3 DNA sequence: TGTGCCAGCAGGGGCGGAGGGGGCGGTGGCTACACCTTC.

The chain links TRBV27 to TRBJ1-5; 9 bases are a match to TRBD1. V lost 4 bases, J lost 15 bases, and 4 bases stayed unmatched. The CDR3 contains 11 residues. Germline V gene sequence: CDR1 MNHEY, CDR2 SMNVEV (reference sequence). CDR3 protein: CASSSGTGPHF. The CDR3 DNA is TGTGCCAGCAGTTCCGGGACAGGGCCGCATTTT.

CDR3: CASSPTADSAADTQYF. In DNA, the CDR3 is TGTGCCAGCTCACCCACCGCCGACTCGGCGGCAGATACGCAGTATTTT. This chain links TRBV18 with TRBJ2-3; no clear D. Germline values: CDR1 KGHSH, CDR2 LQKENI. This CDR3 spans 16 amino acids. V was clipped by 3 bases and J by 4 bases, with 17 bases between them.

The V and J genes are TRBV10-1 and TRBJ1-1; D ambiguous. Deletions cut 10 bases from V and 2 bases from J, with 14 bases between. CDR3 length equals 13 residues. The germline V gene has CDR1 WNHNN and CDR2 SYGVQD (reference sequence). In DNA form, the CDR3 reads TGCGCCACGAGGATGACTGCCAACACTGAAGCTTTCTTT. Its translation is CATRMTANTEAFF.

CDR3 DNA sequence: TGTGCCAGCAGTGACCGGACACCCAACACTGAAGCTTTCTTT. Translated, it gives CASSDRTPNTEAFF. The chain joins TRBV2 to TRBJ1-1, with D possibly TRBD1 on 5 matching bases. The germline CDR1 and CDR2 sequences are SNHLY and FYNNEI. V lost 3 bases and J lost 2, with 10 bases in between. This CDR3 comprises 14 residues.

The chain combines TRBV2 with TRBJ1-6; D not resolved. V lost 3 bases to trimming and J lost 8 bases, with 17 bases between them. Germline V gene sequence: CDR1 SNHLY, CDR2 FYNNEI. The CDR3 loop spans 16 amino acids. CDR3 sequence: CASSDYGLRADSPLHF. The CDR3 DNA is TGTGCCAGCAGTGATTACGGACTACGGGCGGATTCACCCCTCCACTTT.

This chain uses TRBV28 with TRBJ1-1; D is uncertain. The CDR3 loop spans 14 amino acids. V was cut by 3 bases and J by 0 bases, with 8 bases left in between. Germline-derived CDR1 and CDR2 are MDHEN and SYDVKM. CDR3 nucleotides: TGTGCCAGCAGTTTGGAACAGATGAACACTGAAGCTTTCTTT. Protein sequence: CASSLEQMNTEAFF.

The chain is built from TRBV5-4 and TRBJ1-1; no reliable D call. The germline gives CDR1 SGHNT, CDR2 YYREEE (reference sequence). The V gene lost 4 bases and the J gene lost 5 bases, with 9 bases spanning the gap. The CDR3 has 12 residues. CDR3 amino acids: CASSPGETEAFF. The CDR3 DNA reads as TGTGCCAGCAGCCCCGGAGAGACTGAAGCTTTCTTT.

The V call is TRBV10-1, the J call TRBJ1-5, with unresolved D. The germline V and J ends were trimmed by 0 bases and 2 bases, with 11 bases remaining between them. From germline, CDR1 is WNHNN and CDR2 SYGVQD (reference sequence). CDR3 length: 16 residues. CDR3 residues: CASSESRQSGNQPQHF. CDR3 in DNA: TGCGCCAGCAGTGAGTCCCGTCAAAGCGGCAATCAGCCCCAGCATTTT.

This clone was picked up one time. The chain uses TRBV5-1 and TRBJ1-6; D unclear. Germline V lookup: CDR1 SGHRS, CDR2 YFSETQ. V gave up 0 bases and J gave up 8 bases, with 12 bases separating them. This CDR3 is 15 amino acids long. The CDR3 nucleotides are TGCGCCAGCAGCTTGGGGCCCCTTCAGGATTCACCCCTCCACTTT. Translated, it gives CASSLGPLQDSPLHF.

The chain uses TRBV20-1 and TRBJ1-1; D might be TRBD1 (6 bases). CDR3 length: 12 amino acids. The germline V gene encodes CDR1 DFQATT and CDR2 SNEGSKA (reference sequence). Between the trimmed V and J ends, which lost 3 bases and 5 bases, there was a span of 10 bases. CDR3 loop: CSASIQGTEAFF. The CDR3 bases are TGCAGTGCTAGTATACAGGGAACTGAAGCTTTCTTT.

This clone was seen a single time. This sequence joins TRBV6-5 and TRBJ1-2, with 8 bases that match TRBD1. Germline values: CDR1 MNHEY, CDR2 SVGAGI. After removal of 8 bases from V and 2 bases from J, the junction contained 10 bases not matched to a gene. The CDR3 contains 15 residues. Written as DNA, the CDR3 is TGTGCCAGCGGGAAGACGGGACAGGCCAACTATGGCTACACCTTC. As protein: CASGKTGQANYGYTF.

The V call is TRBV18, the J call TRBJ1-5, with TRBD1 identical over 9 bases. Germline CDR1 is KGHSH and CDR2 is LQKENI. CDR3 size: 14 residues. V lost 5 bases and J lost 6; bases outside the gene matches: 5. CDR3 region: CASSRTGAGQPQHF. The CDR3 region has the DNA TGTGCCAGCTCAAGGACAGGGGCCGGTCAGCCCCAGCATTTT. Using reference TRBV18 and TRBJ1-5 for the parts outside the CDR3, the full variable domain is NAGVMQNPRHLVRRRGQEARLRCSPMKGHSHVYWYRQLPEEGLKFMVYLQKENIIDESGMPKERFSAEFPKEGPSILRIQQVVRGDSAAYFCASSRTGAGQPQHFGDGTRLSIL.

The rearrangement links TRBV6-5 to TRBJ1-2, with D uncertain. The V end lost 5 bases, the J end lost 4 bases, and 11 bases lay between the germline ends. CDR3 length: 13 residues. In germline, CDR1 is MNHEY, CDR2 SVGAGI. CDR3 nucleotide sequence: TGTGCCAGCAGTCCGGACGCGGGCTATGGCTACACCTTC. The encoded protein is CASSPDAGYGYTF.

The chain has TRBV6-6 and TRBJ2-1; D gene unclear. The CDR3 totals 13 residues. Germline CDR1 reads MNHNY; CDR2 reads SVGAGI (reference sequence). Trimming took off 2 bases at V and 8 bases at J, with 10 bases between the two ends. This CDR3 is CASSYATTDEQFF. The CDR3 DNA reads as TGTGCCAGCAGTTACGCTACCACCGATGAGCAGTTCTTC.

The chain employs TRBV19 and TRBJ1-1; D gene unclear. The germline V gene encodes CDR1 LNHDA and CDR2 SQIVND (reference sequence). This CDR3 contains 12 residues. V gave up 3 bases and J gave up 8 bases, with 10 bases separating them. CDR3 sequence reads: CASSIPLREAFF. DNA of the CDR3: TGTGCCAGTAGTATTCCGTTACGGGAAGCTTTCTTT.

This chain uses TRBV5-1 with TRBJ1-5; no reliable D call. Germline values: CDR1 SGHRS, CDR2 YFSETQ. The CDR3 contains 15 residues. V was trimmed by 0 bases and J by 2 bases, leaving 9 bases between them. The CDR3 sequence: CASSLGPGRNQPQHF. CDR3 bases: TGCGCCAGCAGCTTGGGGCCAGGCCGCAATCAGCCCCAGCATTTT.

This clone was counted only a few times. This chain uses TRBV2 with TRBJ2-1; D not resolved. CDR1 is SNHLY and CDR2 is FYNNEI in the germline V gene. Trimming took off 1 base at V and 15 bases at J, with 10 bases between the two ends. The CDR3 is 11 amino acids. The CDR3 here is CASSEDSLRFF. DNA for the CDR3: TGTGCCAGCAGTGAAGACAGTTTACGGTTCTTC.

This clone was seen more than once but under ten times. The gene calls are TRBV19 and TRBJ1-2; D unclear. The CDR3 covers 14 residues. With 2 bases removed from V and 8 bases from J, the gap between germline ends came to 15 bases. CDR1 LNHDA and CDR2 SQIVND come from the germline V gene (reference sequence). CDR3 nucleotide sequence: TGTGCCAGTAGTATATCCAGGTCTCCGATGGGCTACACCTTC. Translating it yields CASSISRSPMGYTF. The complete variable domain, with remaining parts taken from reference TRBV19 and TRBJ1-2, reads DGGITQSPKYLFRKEGQNVTLSCEQNLNHDAMYWYRQDPGQGLRLIYYSQIVNDFQKGDIAEGYSVSREKKESFPLTVTSAQKNPTAFYLCASSISRSPMGYTFGSGTRLTVV.

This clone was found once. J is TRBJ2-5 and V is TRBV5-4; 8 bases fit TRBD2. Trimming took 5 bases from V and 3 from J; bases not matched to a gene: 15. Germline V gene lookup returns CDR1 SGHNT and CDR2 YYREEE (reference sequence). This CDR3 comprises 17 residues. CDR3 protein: CASRFGGGRRGEETQYF. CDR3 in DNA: TGTGCCAGCAGGTTTGGCGGGGGGCGGCGGGGTGAAGAGACCCAGTACTTC. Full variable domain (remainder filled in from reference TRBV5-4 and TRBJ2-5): ETGVTQSPTHLIKTRGQQVTLRCSSQSGHNTVSWYQQALGQGPQFIFQYYREEENGRGNFPPRFSGLQFPNYSSELNVNALELDDSALYLCASRFGGGRRGEETQYFGPGTRLLVL.

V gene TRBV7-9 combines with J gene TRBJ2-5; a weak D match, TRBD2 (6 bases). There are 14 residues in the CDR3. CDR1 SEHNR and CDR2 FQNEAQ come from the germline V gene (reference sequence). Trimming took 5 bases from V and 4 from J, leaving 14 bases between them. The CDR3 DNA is TGTGCCAGCAGCCGGGACTTCTCGGGAGAGACCCAGTACTTC. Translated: CASSRDFSGETQYF.

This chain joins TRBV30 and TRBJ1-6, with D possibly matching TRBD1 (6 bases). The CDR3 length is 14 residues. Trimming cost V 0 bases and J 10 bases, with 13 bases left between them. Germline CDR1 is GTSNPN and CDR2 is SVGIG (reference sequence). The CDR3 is CAWSVEGTRSPLHF. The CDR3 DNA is TGTGCCTGGAGTGTCGAAGGGACAAGGTCACCCCTCCACTTT.

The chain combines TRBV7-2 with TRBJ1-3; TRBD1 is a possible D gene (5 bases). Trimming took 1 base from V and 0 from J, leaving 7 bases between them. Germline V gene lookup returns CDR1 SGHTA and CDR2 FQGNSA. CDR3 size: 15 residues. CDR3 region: CASSLGRVSGNTIYF. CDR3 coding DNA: TGTGCCAGCAGCTTAGGCAGGGTCTCTGGAAACACCATATATTTT.

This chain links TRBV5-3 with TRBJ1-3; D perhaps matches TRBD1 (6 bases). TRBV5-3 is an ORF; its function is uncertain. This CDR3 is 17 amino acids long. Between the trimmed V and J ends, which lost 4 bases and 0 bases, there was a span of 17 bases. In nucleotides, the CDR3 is TGTGCCAGAAGCCTAAATCCGGGACACTTCTCTGGAAACACCATATATTTT. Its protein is CARSLNPGHFSGNTIYF.

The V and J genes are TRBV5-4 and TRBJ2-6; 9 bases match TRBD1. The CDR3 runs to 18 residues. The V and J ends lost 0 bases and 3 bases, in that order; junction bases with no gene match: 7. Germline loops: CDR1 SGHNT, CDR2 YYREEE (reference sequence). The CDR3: CASSLVGQGSFGANVLTF. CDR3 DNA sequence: TGTGCCAGCAGCTTGGTGGGACAGGGAAGTTTTGGGGCCAACGTCCTGACTTTC.

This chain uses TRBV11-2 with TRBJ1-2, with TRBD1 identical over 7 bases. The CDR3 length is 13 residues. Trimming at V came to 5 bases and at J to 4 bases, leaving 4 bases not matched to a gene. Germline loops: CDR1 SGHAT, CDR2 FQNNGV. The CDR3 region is CASSGGTVYGYTF. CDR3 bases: TGTGCCAGCAGCGGTGGGACAGTCTATGGCTACACCTTC.

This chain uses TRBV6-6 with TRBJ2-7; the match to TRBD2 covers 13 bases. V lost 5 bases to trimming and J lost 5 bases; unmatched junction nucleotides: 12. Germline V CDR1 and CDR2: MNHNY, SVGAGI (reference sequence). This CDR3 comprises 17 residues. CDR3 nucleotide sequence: TGTGCCAGCAGTCTACTCCCGACTAGCGGGGGGAAGAACGAGCAGTACTTC. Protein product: CASSLLPTSGGKNEQYF.

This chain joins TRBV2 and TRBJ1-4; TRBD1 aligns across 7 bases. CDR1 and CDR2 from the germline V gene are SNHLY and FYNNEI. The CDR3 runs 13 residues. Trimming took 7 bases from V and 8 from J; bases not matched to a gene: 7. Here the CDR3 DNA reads TGTGCCAGCAAGGGGGCAGTAGGGGAAAAACTGTTTTTT. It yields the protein CASKGAVGEKLFF.

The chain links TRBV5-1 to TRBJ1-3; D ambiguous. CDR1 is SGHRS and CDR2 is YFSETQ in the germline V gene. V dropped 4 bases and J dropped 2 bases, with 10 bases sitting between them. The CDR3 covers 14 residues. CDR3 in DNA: TGCGCCAGCAGCGACGACACCGCTGGAAACACCATATATTTT. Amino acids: CASSDDTAGNTIYF.